This is a list of T cell receptor beta chains from one sample in a study of CD8+CD57+ T cells in acquired aplastic anemia. TCRdb independently ran MiXCR on the reads; one entry per CDR3 protein. The sample has hundreds of thousands of distinct CDR3 sequences; about 70% are singletons. The material sequenced was sorted CD4+, CD8+, or CD8+CD57+ T cells (not recorded which) from PBMCs. The receptors were gathered from a human donor in good health, serving as a control. Both conserved end residues are part of each CDR3. D genes are given only for firm matches. Clone size is given for some rows only: seen once, a few or many times, or a class if the clone is expanded.

d_call | j_call | clone_size | v_call | cdr3_nt | cdr3_aa
- | TRBJ2-7 | medium-sized | TRBV29-1 | TGCAGCGCCCATACGCGTAGCTCCTACGAGCAGTACTTC | CSAHTRSSYEQYF
- | TRBJ2-3 | few | TRBV15 | TGTGCCACCAGCAGAACCCGTGAGGTCCCCCCAGATACGCAGTATTTT | CATSRTREVPPDTQYF
TRBD1 | TRBJ2-3 | - | TRBV12-3/TRBV12-4 | TGTGCCAGCAGCACGGGACAGGGGTTCGATACGCAGTATTTT | CASSTGQGFDTQYF
TRBD2 | TRBJ2-1 | - | TRBV2 | TGTGCCAGCAGCGTTAGCGGGAGCCATGAGCAGTTCTTC | CASSVSGSHEQFF
TRBD1 | TRBJ2-7 | - | TRBV7-6 | TGTGCCAGTTCGGACAGGGGGACCCACGAGCAGTACTTC | CASSDRGTHEQYF
- | TRBJ2-2 | - | TRBV24-1 | TGTGCCACCAGTGGAAGTTCAGGTACGCGGGAGCTGTTTTTT | CATSGSSGTRELFF
TRBD1 | TRBJ1-6 | - | TRBV5-5 | TGTGCCAGCACCCCCGGGACAGGGTACAGTTCACCCCTCCACTTT | CASTPGTGYSSPLHF
- | TRBJ1-2 | - | TRBV4-3 | TGCGCCAGCAGCCAAGAAGGTCTTGGAAACACCTTC | CASSQEGLGNTF
- | TRBJ1-5 | - | TRBV14 | TGTGCCAGCAGCCTGGCCGCTCACGAGCAGCACTTC | CASSLAAHEQHF
- | TRBJ1-2 | few | TRBV5-8 | TGTGCCAGCAGCTTCCAGGGGAGGGACTATGGCTACACCTTC | CASSFQGRDYGYTF
- | TRBJ1-6 | - | TRBV7-8 | TGTGCCAGCAGCCCTTCGGGGGAACAGGGCTCCTACAATTCACCCCTCCACTTT | CASSPSGEQGSYNSPLHF
- | TRBJ1-2 | - | TRBV7-3 | TGTGCCAGCAGCGAGGTAGCACACCGGTCCGAATACACCTTC | CASSEVAHRSEYTF
- | TRBJ1-1 | - | TRBV6-2/TRBV6-3 | TGTGCCAGCAGCCGGGACGCCACTGAAGCTTTCTTT | CASSRDATEAFF
TRBD1 | TRBJ1-5 | - | TRBV7-3 | TGTGCTAGAGGACAGGGAGGGGATCAGCCCCAGCATTTT | CARGQGGDQPQHF
TRBD1 | TRBJ2-1 | - | TRBV19 | TGTGCCAGTAGTATTAGTCAGGGGGTCTACAATGAGCAGTTCTTC | CASSISQGVYNEQFF
- | TRBJ1-3 | many | TRBV7-6 | TGTGCCAGCAGCTCTACAGGGTTCGGAAACACCATATATTTT | CASSSTGFGNTIYF
TRBD1 | TRBJ2-5 | - | TRBV7-8 | TGTGCCAGCAGCTTACGGGACAGGGGGCCCTACGAGCAGTTC | CASSLRDRGPYEQF
- | TRBJ2-7 | - | TRBV7-9 | TGTGCCAGCAGCTTAGATCCGGCCAGCTCCTACGAGCAGTACTTC | CASSLDPASSYEQYF
- | TRBJ1-4 | - | TRBV15 | TGTGCCACCAGCAGAGTTATTAATGAAAAACTGTTTTTT | CATSRVINEKLFF
- | TRBJ2-7 | - | TRBV25-1 | TGTGCCAGCAGAAAAGGGAGGAACTCCTACAATGAGCAGTACTTC | CASRKGRNSYNEQYF
- | TRBJ1-2 | - | TRBV10-3 | TGTGCCATTGGACAGCAGAACTATGGCTACACCTTC | CAIGQQNYGYTF
TRBD1 | TRBJ2-7 | once | TRBV5-1 | TGCGCTAGCAGCCAAGGACAGGAGCAAGACCGGTACGAGCAGTACTTC | CASSQGQEQDRYEQYF
- | TRBJ1-6 | many | TRBV30 | TGTGCCTCCGGACAGAACAATTCACCCCTCCACTTT | CASGQNNSPLHF
TRBD1 | TRBJ1-1 | many | TRBV9 | TGTGCCAGCAGCGTAGCCGAGGGGGCTGGGGCTTTCTTT | CASSVAEGAGAFF
TRBD2 | TRBJ2-1 | many | TRBV12-3/TRBV12-4 | TGTGCCAGCAGTCCCACTAGCGGGGGGGACAATGAGCAGTTCTTC | CASSPTSGGDNEQFF
TRBD1 | TRBJ2-1 | - | TRBV20-1 | TGCAGCGTGTGGACAGGGAGAGACAATCACAATGAGCAGTTCTTC | CSVWTGRDNHNEQFF
TRBD1 | TRBJ2-7 | - | TRBV9 | TGTGCCAGCAGGATAGAGGGGGCGGACGACGAGGAGTACTTC | CASRIEGADDEEYF
- | TRBJ1-2 | many | TRBV7-2 | TGTGCCAGCAGCCAATACGCTACAGGGAGGATCTATGGCTACACCTTC | CASSQYATGRIYGYTF
TRBD1 | TRBJ1-2 | - | TRBV6-6 | TGTGCCAGCAGGACTCGTCCGGGACAGGGTTTTGGCTACACCTTC | CASRTRPGQGFGYTF
- | TRBJ1-2 | many | TRBV2 | TGTGCCAGCAGAACGAACAGGGAAGGCTACACCTTC | CASRTNREGYTF
TRBD1 | TRBJ1-2 | once | TRBV29-1 | TGCAGCGTTACAGGGGGCAGGGGTAATTATGGCTACACCTTC | CSVTGGRGNYGYTF